This T cell receptor beta chain emerged from a study of T-cell memory formation after mild COVID-19 (dated by TCRdb to the early 2020s). Broadly, across the study: TCR sequence clusters from the two donors were largely donor specific. Longitudinal TCRalpha and TCRbeta repertoire sequencing tracked T-cell clones expanding and contracting after mild COVID-19 in two donors. The cohort was made up of two young adult volunteers, one female and one male, who were previously healthy. Study-level results and caveats: From day 15 to 85, contracting clones showed balanced CD4/CD8 phenotypes, whereas a second wave of clones that expanded from day 15 to 37 leaned towards CD4+. Contracting CD4+ clones were located mainly in the CM and EM memory subsets, whereas CD8+ clones were found to be enriched in EMRA. Some responding clones were detected in pre-infection memory, which suggested that pre-existing cross-reactive memory T cells had joined the SARS-CoV-2 response. Only a couple of mild cases were covered by the study, and larger cohorts that include severe cases with pre-infection samples were considered necessary. Whether the second-wave clones peaking on day 37 were SARS-CoV-2 specific was not confirmed.

TCRdb records Illumina NovaSeq 6000 as the sequencer. Using 5'RACE with constant-segment primers, TCRalpha and TCRbeta cDNA libraries were constructed, with sample barcodes and unique molecular identifiers added in the process. Trizol reagent was used to extract RNA from every sample. Library amplification was performed in two PCR steps, and a second sample barcode and Illumina TruSeq adapters were introduced in the second step. The libraries were sequenced on an Illumina NovaSeq using 2 x 150 bp paired-end reads. From the authors' description of their analysis: Demultiplexing of reads and collapsing into UMI-guided consensus sequences were performed with migec v1.2.7. Using mixcr v2.1.11, UMI consensuses were aligned to TRA and TRB V and J templates and then assembled into clonotypes. A clonotype was counted as expanded or contracted only if both edgeR and NoisET called the change significant, with noise models trained on biological replicates. edgeR calls used a false discovery rate-adjusted p below 0.01 and a log2 fold-change threshold of 1. As an exploratory analysis of dynamics, PCA with hierarchical clustering was applied to max-normalized trajectories of the 1000 most abundant clonotypes. Each responding clone was given a CD4 or CD8 phenotype based on the CD4+ and CD8+ repertoires, which had been sequenced separately. TCRdb's own reprocessing of the public reads used fastp at Q25 and MiXCR and kept productive beta chains. A single entry per CDR3 protein holds the most common genes and DNA from its merged rows. The V and J calls were not made by the authors but by TCRdb's processing. This sample has tens of thousands of distinct CDR3 sequences in its table, and under 7.5% of those were observed once. The ten largest clones take up roughly 1.5% of the sample.

Ficoll-Paque density gradient centrifugation was used to isolate PBMCs. A few counts support this clonotype. Which antigen it targets is not known. The junction departs from germline at one end; a sequencing error may be responsible. Measured from the cysteine to the phenylalanine, the CDR3 is 15 residues long. Only the CDR3 DNA stays, 45 bases, in frame from base 1. Sequences SEHNR (CDR1) and FQNEAQ (CDR2) are obtained from the germline V gene (reference sequence). Source material: PBMCs or a T cell subset sorted from them (not recorded which). Recombination connected TRBV7-9 to TRBJ1-1, with a tentative D gene TRBD1 over 6 matching bases. The clonotype comes from a man between 18 and 29 years old who had mild COVID-19 (a few samples of this study predate the infection). The sample titles of this study are shuffled in the database, so cell type and time point are left out; the donor was told from shared clones. The CDR3 region: CASSLGRGAGTEAFF. The DNA sequence is TGTGCCAGCAGTTTAGGCCGGGGGGCTGGGACTGAAGCTTTCTTT.